This T cell receptor (beta chain) comes out of a study of T-cell memory formation after mild COVID-19. Study results and limitations: The authors left the SARS-CoV-2 specificity of second-wave clones peaking on day 37 unconfirmed.

Germline CDR1 MNHEY, CDR2 SVGEGT. Trimming took off 5 bases at V and 4 bases at J, with 14 bases between the two ends. This CDR3 region has 14 residues. TCRdb called the 5' RACE reads again in MiXCR, with one record for every CDR3 protein. The sample lists more than 150,000 distinct CDR3 sequences; around 18% were seen once. As regards this clonotype: Its target is unknown.

This clonotype originated in a man younger than 35 who had mild COVID-19 (a few samples of this study predate the infection). Cell type and time point are not known. The sample comprised PBMCs or a T cell subset sorted from them (not recorded which). The chain uses TRBV6-2 or TRBV6-3 and TRBJ1-2; a possible D gene is TRBD1 (5 bases). CDR3 in DNA: TGTGCCAGCAGTGGTCCGGGACGGATCTATGGCTACACCTTC. Its translation is CASSGPGRIYGYTF.